This TCR beta chain originates from a study of T cells in Graves' hyperthyroidism and ophthalmopathy. General study results and limits: The model foresaw ophthalmopathy a median 6.5 months prior to onset. Researchers found most expanded thyroid clonotypes above 0.001 in blood as well.

Amplification of TCR beta CDR3 regions was performed using RNA transcripts as template. The primer set for the first-round RT-PCR of the TCR CDR3 was HTBI. Each CDR3 protein gets one entry after TCRdb re-called the multiplex PCR reads with MiXCR. Seen here are about 520,000 distinct CDR3 sequences, around 24% observed once, and the top ten hold over 9%. CDR3 length equals 14 residues. Trimming shortened V by 6 bases and J by 3 bases, and 14 bases separated the two germline ends. Germline lookup yields CDR1 MNHEY and CDR2 SVGAGI. The sample holds many counts of this clonotype. What it binds is unknown. In the ophthalmopathy cohort, Clinical Activity Score was at least 3, NOSPECS grade at least 4, and duration under 3 months. Uncontrolled infection, other autoimmune disease, pregnancy and lactation each barred patients from inclusion.

The chain uses TRBV6-5 and TRBJ1-2, with TRBD1 as a possible D gene (5 bases). Specimen: blood. The sequence was obtained from a woman younger than 45 with Graves' ophthalmopathy. The DNA for the CDR3 is TGTGCCAGCAGCTCCTCTGCGGGGGACTATGGCTACACCTTC. This gives the protein CASSSSAGDYGYTF.